This T cell receptor beta chain was recovered during a study of immune evolution from preneoplasia to lung adenocarcinoma. Sequencing used immunoSEQ multiplex PCR; TCRdb keeps in-frame clones, though not all of them. The sample has a few thousand clones, roughly 84% seen once. The sample holds a few counts of this clone. This CDR3 contains 14 residues. V was pared by 0 bases and J by 12 bases, with 16 bases between. CDR1 is SGHRS and CDR2 is YFSETQ in the germline V gene. V and J are TRBV5-1 and TRBJ2-1; TRBD1 might be the D (6 bases). The receptor was derived from a person between 60 and 79 years old with lung adenocarcinoma. Source material: FFPE lung adenocarcinoma in situ tissue. CDR3: CASSLDAQGMRQFF. CDR3 nucleotides: TGCGCCAGCAGCTTGGACGCACAGGGAATGAGGCAGTTCTTC.